This note documents a single T cell receptor (beta chain) sequence. The data were taken from a study of blood T cell repertoires in COVID-19. Study-wide background: Acute-phase and convalescent COVID-19 samples originated in the United States, Italy and Spain. Sources were T cells, B-cell-depleted T cells, or PBMCs; the material itself was cDNA or gDNA.

Authors' analysis steps: Amplification of reference gene primers was used by the study to estimate nucleated cell counts. The method was immunoSEQ multiplex PCR; TCRdb's version includes in-frame clones alone and lacks a portion of them. The DNA was the basis for D and trimming; V, J and clone size are from that table. This table holds hundreds of thousands of clones, roughly 89% found once. The clonotype comes from a man aged 55-75 years who had recovered from COVID-19. What was sequenced was peripheral blood.

This chain's CDR3 is CASSKARGSYEQYF. CDR3 DNA sequence: TGTGCCAGCAGCAAAGCCAGGGGGTCCTACGAGCAGTACTTC. The chain combines TRBV14 with TRBJ2-7; 7 bases align to TRBD1. CDR1 and CDR2 from the germline V gene are SGHDN and FVKESK. V was clipped by 5 bases and J by 1 base; unmatched bases: 5. This CDR3 is built from 14 residues.